Each of the 25 T cell receptor beta chains below was sequenced from the same sample in a study of T cells in Graves' hyperthyroidism and ophthalmopathy. Amplification yielded TCR beta CDR3 regions, with RNA transcripts as the source. The TCR CDR3 was amplified in a first-round RT-PCR using the HTBI primer set. TCRdb used MiXCR to reprocess the multiplex PCR reads, holding one entry per CDR3 protein. The table shows about 740,000 distinct CDR3 sequences, with around 15% occurring only once. The sequenced sample consisted of blood. The receptors come from a woman under 30 with Graves' hyperthyroidism.

This clonotype showed up many times. The chain joins TRBV12-3 or TRBV12-4 to TRBJ1-2; D call uncertain. This CDR3 is built from 14 residues. V was pared by 6 bases and J by 8 bases, with 19 bases between. The DNA for the CDR3 is TGTGCCAGCAGGCCGACGGACGGGCTTCGGGGCTACACCTTC. It is translated as CASRPTDGLRGYTF.

In its sample, this clonotype was seen a few times. V is TRBV11-1 and J is TRBJ1-5; 8 nucleotides align to TRBD1. The CDR3 covers 15 residues. CDR1 SGHAT and CDR2 FQDESV come from the germline V gene (reference sequence). The junction had 8 bases not matched to a gene; V was cut back by 4 bases and J by 6 bases. CDR3 DNA: TGTGCCAGCAGCTCGGACAGGGAACCAAGTCAGCCCCAGCATTTT. Protein sequence: CASSSDREPSQPQHF.

At least ten counts were recorded for this clonotype. The rearrangement joins TRBV5-1 to TRBJ2-5, with 9 bases matching TRBD1. The germline V gene has CDR1 SGHRS and CDR2 YFSETQ. V trimming: 7 bases; J trimming: 2 bases; junction bases outside the gene matches: 12. CDR3 length: 16 residues. CDR3 in amino acids: CASEPGGQGEQETQYF. The CDR3 region has the DNA TGCGCCAGCGAGCCCGGGGGACAGGGTGAACAAGAGACCCAGTACTTC.

The chain couples TRBV5-1 to TRBJ2-2; no firm D call. With 3 bases removed from V and 5 bases from J, the gap between germline ends came to 14 bases. The CDR3 length is 15 residues. In germline, CDR1 is SGHRS, CDR2 YFSETQ. CDR3 nucleotide sequence: TGCGCCAGCAGCTCTCCAAAAAGTTATACCGGGGAGCTGTTTTTT. Amino acids: CASSSPKSYTGELFF.

This clonotype occurred many times. The chain is built from TRBV7-9 and TRBJ1-1; TRBD1 aligns across 7 bases. CDR3 length: 17 amino acids. The junction had 14 bases not matched to a gene; V was cut back by 4 bases and J by 3 bases. Per germline, CDR1 SEHNR and CDR2 FQNEAQ (reference sequence). CDR3 in DNA: TGTGCCAGCAGCTCCCGACAGGGAGGGTTGGCGGACACTGAAGCTTTCTTT. It codes for CASSSRQGGLADTEAFF.

V usage is TRBV19 and J usage is TRBJ1-4; perhaps TRBD1 as D (5 bases). Germline CDR1 is LNHDA and CDR2 is SQIVND (reference sequence). The CDR3 covers 15 residues. Trimming cost V 5 bases and J 12 bases, with 22 bases left between them. For the CDR3, the DNA is TGTGCCAGTAGTCGTCCGGACCATCCTGGGGGAGAACTGTTTTTT. Encoded protein: CASSRPDHPGGELFF.

The table lists this clonotype with many counts. This chain uses TRBV11-2 with TRBJ2-7, with a possible D match to TRBD1 (5 bases). This CDR3 is built from 15 residues. CDR1 is SGHAT, CDR2 FQNNGV, per germline. V dropped 5 bases and J dropped 2 bases, with 16 bases sitting between them. The CDR3 nucleotides read TGTGCCAGCAGCCGTATAGCAGGGTTAACCTACGAGCAGTACTTC. Its protein is CASSRIAGLTYEQYF.

In this sample, this clonotype turned up many times. The J gene is TRBJ2-1, the V gene TRBV5-6; the match to TRBD1 covers 7 bases. The CDR3 is 15 amino acids. Germline values: CDR1 SGHDT, CDR2 YYEEEE. The V gene end was trimmed by 5 bases and the J gene end by 6 bases; junction bases not matched to a gene: 11. CDR3 DNA sequence: TGTGCCAGCAGTCCGGTCCCCGGGACAGCCAATGAGCAGTTCTTC. Translated, it gives CASSPVPGTANEQFF.

In its sample, this clonotype was seen a few times. The rearrangement uses TRBV12-5 and TRBJ2-2; no definite D call. V dropped 5 bases and J dropped 0 bases, with 19 bases sitting between them. The CDR3 runs to 18 residues. The germline V gene has CDR1 LGHNT and CDR2 FRNRAP. CDR3: CASGTTRLAPPNTGELFF. The CDR3, as DNA: TGTGCTAGTGGTACCACGCGCTTGGCGCCCCCGAACACCGGGGAGCTGTTTTTT.

The genes are TRBV4-1 and TRBJ1-2; a possible D gene is TRBD1 (5 bases). Trimming stripped 0 bases from V and 2 bases from J, with 10 bases between. This CDR3 has 15 residues. CDR1 and CDR2 (germline): MGHRA, YSYEKL. This chain's CDR3 is CASSQEMTANYGYTF. The DNA of the CDR3 is TGCGCCAGCAGCCAAGAAATGACAGCCAACTATGGCTACACCTTC.

This clonotype showed up just a few times. V gene TRBV7-2 combines with J gene TRBJ2-2; no firm D call. The germline V and J ends were trimmed by 5 bases and 4 bases, with 8 bases remaining between them. Germline V gene lookup returns CDR1 SGHTA and CDR2 FQGNSA. CDR3 length: 13 residues. The CDR3 sequence is CASSGFITGELFF. Here the CDR3 DNA reads TGTGCCAGCAGCGGATTTATCACCGGGGAGCTGTTTTTT.

The table lists this clonotype with a few counts. V gene TRBV24-1 combines with J gene TRBJ1-1; D is undetermined. Germline V gives CDR1 KGHDR, CDR2 SFDVKD. This CDR3 region has 14 residues. Trimming took off 2 bases at V and 10 bases at J, with 16 bases between the two ends. The CDR3 spells CATSDSTRLEGAFF. The CDR3 coding sequence is TGTGCCACCAGTGATTCAACGCGCTTAGAGGGAGCTTTCTTT.

This clonotype was detected only a few times. V usage is TRBV12-3 or TRBV12-4 and J usage is TRBJ1-1; D might be TRBD1 (6 bases). V lost 7 bases and J lost 11, with 20 bases in between. This CDR3 is built from 13 residues. DNA of the CDR3: TGTGCCAGCACCCCCGGACAGACCGAGCGGGCTTTCTTT. It translates to CASTPGQTERAFF.

V and J are TRBV6-1 and TRBJ2-3; D gene ambiguous. CDR1 and CDR2 from the germline V gene are MNHNS and SASEGT. Trimming left V 8 bases short and J 6 bases short, with 21 bases between. The CDR3 consists of 15 residues. The CDR3 sequence is CASALQHRVGDTQYF. The CDR3 region has the DNA TGTGCCAGCGCCCTGCAACATCGGGTAGGGGATACGCAGTATTTT.

CDR3 DNA: TGTGCCAGCAGCTTAATTTATACGGCCGAGCAGTACTTC. Protein sequence: CASSLIYTAEQYF. J is TRBJ2-7 and V is TRBV7-2, with D unclear. The V gene's germline CDR1 is SGHTA and CDR2 FQGNSA. V was cut by 2 bases and J by 6 bases, with 11 bases left in between. The CDR3 covers 13 residues.

V is TRBV7-9 and J is TRBJ2-7, with D possibly being TRBD1 or TRBD2 (7 bases each). The germline gives CDR1 SEHNR, CDR2 FQNEAQ (reference sequence). The length of the CDR3 is 16 residues. V lost 1 base, J lost 7 bases, and 20 bases lay in between. As DNA, the CDR3 is TGTGCCAGCAGCTTAGAGGGGGGGACAGACGCCCGGGAGCAGTACTTC. This gives the protein CASSLEGGTDAREQYF.

Many counts were recorded for this clonotype. The genes are TRBV2 and TRBJ2-1; 11 nucleotides line up with TRBD2. The CDR3 extends over 15 amino acids. The J segment lost 10 bases and the V segment lost 7 bases, leaving 12 bases of the junction unmatched. Germline V lookup: CDR1 SNHLY, CDR2 FYNNEI. The chain's CDR3 is CASNLLAGGPGEQFF. Written as DNA, the CDR3 is TGTGCCAGCAATTTGTTAGCGGGAGGGCCGGGGGAGCAGTTCTTC.

The rearrangement uses TRBV15 and TRBJ2-7, with a tentative D call TRBD2 (5 bases). Germline V gene lookup returns CDR1 LNHNV and CDR2 YYDKDF (reference sequence). V dropped 8 bases and J dropped 0 bases, with 11 bases sitting between them. This CDR3 comprises 13 residues. For the CDR3, the DNA is TGTGCCACCCGCGAGCGGAGCTCCTACGAGCAGTACTTC. Its translation: CATRERSSYEQYF.

The chain uses TRBV29-1 and TRBJ1-2; 8 bases are shared with TRBD1. Germline values: CDR1 SQVTM, CDR2 ANQGSEA. This CDR3 has 13 residues. V gave up 4 bases and J gave up 6 bases; unmatched junction bases: 7. The CDR3 bases are TGCAGCGTTGGGTCGGACAGGGCAGATGGCTACACCTTC. Protein sequence: CSVGSDRADGYTF.

The chain carries TRBV6-2 or TRBV6-3 and TRBJ2-4, with D hard to call. Trimming pared 6 bases from V and 9 bases from J, leaving 18 bases between. This CDR3 contains 14 residues. Germline V gives CDR1 MNHEY, CDR2 SVGEGT. CDR3 nucleotides: TGTGCCAGCAGACCCGCCGCCCTCACGGGCATTCAGTACTTC. It encodes CASRPAALTGIQYF.

This clonotype was counted a few times. The DNA of the CDR3 is TGTGCCAGTAGTATCACTAGCGGGAGCTACTACGAGCAGTACTTC. It codes for CASSITSGSYYEQYF. The chain employs TRBV19 and TRBJ2-7; the match to TRBD2 covers 11 bases. This CDR3 is built from 15 residues. V shed 3 bases, J shed 3 bases, and the junction held 4 bases outside the gene matches. Germline lookup yields CDR1 LNHDA and CDR2 SQIVND (reference sequence).

This clonotype was observed at least ten times. DNA of the CDR3: TGTGCCAGCAGGGCGGACAGGGGCGGTCAGCCCCAGCATTTT. Its protein is CASRADRGGQPQHF. The V gene is TRBV12-3 or TRBV12-4, the J gene TRBJ1-5, with 9 bases aligning to TRBD1. Trimming took 6 bases from V and 6 from J; bases not matched to a gene: 6. The CDR3 consists of 14 residues.

This clonotype occurred many times. The rearrangement joins TRBV7-2 to TRBJ2-5, with D possibly matching TRBD2 (6 bases). Trimming took off 4 bases at V and 5 bases at J, with 14 bases between the two ends. The germline gives CDR1 SGHTA, CDR2 FQGNSA. This CDR3 contains 14 residues. In DNA, the CDR3 is TGTGCCAGCAGCTCCGGAGGGCCGGGGGAGACCCAGTACTTC. Protein: CASSSGGPGETQYF.

This clonotype was detected a few times. The V gene is TRBV6-5, the J gene TRBJ1-2; D remains unclear. There are 13 residues in the CDR3. Trimming removed 0 bases at V and 4 bases at J, with 6 bases between. Looked up from germline, CDR1 is MNHEY and CDR2 is SVGAGI. The CDR3 bases are TGTGCCAGCAGTTACTCAGTCTTCTATGGCTACACCTTC. As protein: CASSYSVFYGYTF.

Many counts were recorded for this clonotype. This chain links TRBV27 with TRBJ2-1, with 7 bases matching TRBD1. CDR3 length: 11 amino acids. V trimming: 4 bases; J trimming: 14 bases; junction bases outside the gene matches: 5. Germline V gene data show CDR1 as MNHEY and CDR2 as SMNVEV (reference sequence). The CDR3 bases are TGTGCCAGCAGTTCGGGGACAGAAGAGTTCTTC. Residues: CASSSGTEEFF.